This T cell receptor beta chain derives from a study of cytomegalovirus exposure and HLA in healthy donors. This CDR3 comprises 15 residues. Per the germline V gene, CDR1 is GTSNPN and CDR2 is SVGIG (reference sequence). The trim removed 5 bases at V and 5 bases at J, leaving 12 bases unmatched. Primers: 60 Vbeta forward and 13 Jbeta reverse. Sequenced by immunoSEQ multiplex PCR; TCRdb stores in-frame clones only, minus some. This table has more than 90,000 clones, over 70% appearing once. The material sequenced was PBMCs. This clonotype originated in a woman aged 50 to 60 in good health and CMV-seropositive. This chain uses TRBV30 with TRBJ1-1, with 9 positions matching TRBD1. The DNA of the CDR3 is TGTGCCTGGGCTTTAACAGGGGGCATTAGGACTGAAGCTTTCTTT. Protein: CAWALTGGIRTEAFF.